This T cell receptor beta chain was retrieved from a study of blood T cells in healthy people across ages. Findings and caveats of the study: Aged donors had fewer naive CD4+ cells and lower diversity than long-lived donors.

PCR was performed a second time for about 6 to 12 cycles using a sample-barcoded 5' primer and a J-beta primer mix. TCRdb processed the 5' RACE reads anew with MiXCR; each CDR3 protein has one entry. The sample carries 700,000 to 850,000 distinct CDR3 sequences, 35% to 40% recorded once. With regard to this clonotype: What it binds is unknown.

J gave up 5 bases and V 5 bases, and 5 bases lay outside the gene matches. CDR1 and CDR2 from the germline V gene are SGHVS and FNYEAQ. CDR3 size: 15 residues. This sequence was found in a man aged 18 to 35 in good health. This chain uses TRBV7-6 with TRBJ2-3; 12 nucleotides align to TRBD2. Sample: blood. The CDR3 loop is CASSRLAGALDTQYF. The DNA of the CDR3 is TGTGCCAGCAGCCGACTAGCGGGGGCTTTAGATACGCAGTATTTT. The whole variable domain, filled in from reference TRBV7-6 and TRBJ2-3, reads GAGVSQSPRYKVTKRGQDVALRCDPISGHVSLYWYRQALGQGPEFLTYFNYEAQQDKSGLPNDRFSAERPEGSISTLTIQRTEQRDSAMYRCASSRLAGALDTQYFGPGTRLTVL.